This is a list of T cell receptor beta chains from one sample in a study of beta chain features in type 1 diabetes. Clones were read by immunoSEQ multiplex PCR, and TCRdb kept only the in-frame ones, dropping some. The sample has 250,000 to 300,000 clones; around 7.8% are singletons. Sample: central memory CD4+ T cells from blood. These receptors were taken from a woman in her late teens or twenties in good health. Each CDR3 is given with its conserved first and last residue. The D gene is left open where the match is weak. Rows give clone size only sometimes, using once, few, many, or a class for an expanded clone.

TRBD1,-,TRBJ1-4,TRBV2,CASRHDRAPHARGEKLFF,TGTGCCAGCAGGCACGACAGGGCGCCCCATGCCCGAGGTGAAAAACTGTTTTTT
-,few,TRBJ1-4,TRBV5-1,CATRVTENEKLFF,TGCGCCACCAGGGTGACGGAGAATGAAAAACTGTTTTTT
TRBD2,-,TRBJ2-2,TRBV4-3,CASSLKREGTGELFF,TGCGCCAGCAGCCTGAAGCGGGAGGGAACCGGGGAGCTGTTTTTT
-,-,TRBJ2-5,TRBV5-1,CASSLGTGTPGTQYF,TGCGCCAGCAGCTTGGGAACAGGGACCCCTGGGACCCAGTACTTC
-,-,TRBJ1-5,TRBV6-4,CASSVADSNQPQHF,TGTGCCAGCAGTGTGGCAGATAGCAATCAGCCCCAGCATTTT
-,many,TRBJ2-4,TRBV2,CASSDWRFAKNIQYF,TGTGCCAGCAGTGACTGGCGCTTCGCCAAAAACATTCAGTACTTC
TRBD1,-,TRBJ2-5,TRBV27,CATGTGGRETQYF,TGTGCCACCGGGACAGGGGGTCGAGAGACCCAGTACTTC
-,-,TRBJ2-6,TRBV28,CASSLYVGANVLTF,TGTGCCAGCAGCCTCTACGTAGGGGCCAACGTCCTGACTTTC
-,-,TRBJ2-3,TRBV10-3,CAISERQRSTDTQYF,TGTGCCATCAGTGAAAGACAGCGCAGCACAGATACGCAGTATTTT
TRBD1,few,TRBJ1-4,TRBV2,CASRRGQKEKLFF,TGTGCCAGCAGAAGGGGGCAGAAGGAAAAACTGTTTTTT
TRBD1,few,TRBJ2-6,TRBV27,CASRGGGANVLTF,TGTGCCAGCAGAGGGGGCGGGGCCAACGTCCTGACTTTC
-,many,TRBJ1-2,TRBV7-2,CASSLGQVGRGYTF,TGTGCCAGCAGCTTAGGTCAAGTGGGGAGGGGCTACACCTTC
-,few,TRBJ1-4,TRBV18,CASSPPNSVGEKLFF,TGTGCCAGCTCACCACCGAACAGCGTCGGTGAAAAACTGTTTTTT
-,-,TRBJ1-5,TRBV10-3,CAISEAGGSGQPQHF,TGTGCCATCAGTGAGGCCGGGGGAAGTGGACAGCCCCAGCATTTT
-,-,TRBJ1-3,TRBV6-6,CASSYSGQQNTIYF,TGTGCCAGCAGTTACTCAGGACAGCAAAACACCATATATTTT
TRBD1,few,TRBJ2-1,TRBV9,CASSVGQGQYNEQFF,TGTGCCAGCAGCGTAGGACAGGGACAGTACAATGAGCAGTTCTTC
-,few,TRBJ1-4,TRBV5-1,CASSWRANEKLFF,TGCGCCAGCAGCTGGCGGGCTAATGAAAAACTGTTTTTT
-,-,TRBJ1-5,TRBV29-1,CSVRLTADSNQPQHF,TGCAGCGTTCGCTTGACCGCCGATAGCAATCAGCCCCAGCATTTT
TRBD2,many,TRBJ2-1,TRBV14,CASSQREGRGSYNEQFF,TGTGCCAGCAGCCAGCGGGAGGGCCGAGGGTCCTACAATGAGCAGTTCTTC
-,-,TRBJ2-5,TRBV18,CASSSRRETQYF,TGTGCCAGCTCATCCCGTCGGGAGACCCAGTACTTC
-,few,TRBJ2-5,TRBV5-1,CASSFLGTQETQYF,TGCGCCAGCAGCTTCTTAGGAACACAAGAGACCCAGTACTTC
TRBD2,many,TRBJ2-3,TRBV11-2,CASSAPLAGVTDTQYF,TGTGCCAGCAGCGCCCCCCTAGCGGGGGTCACAGATACGCAGTATTTT
-,few,TRBJ1-1,TRBV29-1,CSVTQGPKAFF,TGCAGCGTTACCCAGGGCCCCAAGGCTTTCTTT
TRBD2,few,TRBJ2-3,TRBV2,CASCELAGVTDTQYF,TGTGCCAGCTGTGAACTAGCGGGGGTAACAGATACGCAGTATTTT
-,few,TRBJ2-1,TRBV15,CATSRDGQAVNEQFF,TGTGCCACCAGCAGAGATGGCCAGGCAGTCAATGAGCAGTTCTTC
-,-,TRBJ1-2,TRBV4-3,CASSQGEGYGYTF,TGCGCCAGCAGCCAAGGCGAGGGCTATGGCTACACCTTC
TRBD1,-,TRBJ2-3,TRBV9,CASSTSGTGSTDTQYF,TGTGCCAGCAGCACCTCCGGGACAGGGAGCACAGATACGCAGTATTTT
TRBD1,many,TRBJ2-1,TRBV13,CASTVGTGTYNEQFF,TGTGCCAGCACCGTGGGGACAGGGACCTACAATGAGCAGTTCTTC
-,few,TRBJ2-5,TRBV9,CASRLVAGTQYF,TGTGCCAGCAGACTCGTGGCTGGGACCCAGTACTTC
-,few,TRBJ2-7,TRBV27,CASSLNRMSYEQYF,TGTGCCAGCAGTCTTAACAGGATGAGCTACGAGCAGTACTTC
-,-,TRBJ1-2,TRBV27,CASSLEGTGYGYTF,TGTGCCAGCAGTTTAGAGGGTACGGGCTATGGCTACACCTTC
-,-,TRBJ1-2,TRBV7-2,CASSLDPEYYGYTF,TGTGCCAGCAGCTTAGATCCGGAGTACTATGGCTACACCTTC
-,-,TRBJ2-5,TRBV5-4,CASSRRFQETQYF,TGTGCCAGCAGCCGTCGGTTCCAAGAGACCCAGTACTTC
-,-,TRBJ1-6,TRBV5-1,CASSQDNSYNSPLHF,TGCGCCAGCAGCCAGGACAACTCCTATAATTCACCCCTCCACTTT
-,-,TRBJ1-6,TRBV11-2,CASSLDRLGTPLHF,TGTGCCAGCAGCTTAGACAGGCTGGGAACACCCCTCCACTTT